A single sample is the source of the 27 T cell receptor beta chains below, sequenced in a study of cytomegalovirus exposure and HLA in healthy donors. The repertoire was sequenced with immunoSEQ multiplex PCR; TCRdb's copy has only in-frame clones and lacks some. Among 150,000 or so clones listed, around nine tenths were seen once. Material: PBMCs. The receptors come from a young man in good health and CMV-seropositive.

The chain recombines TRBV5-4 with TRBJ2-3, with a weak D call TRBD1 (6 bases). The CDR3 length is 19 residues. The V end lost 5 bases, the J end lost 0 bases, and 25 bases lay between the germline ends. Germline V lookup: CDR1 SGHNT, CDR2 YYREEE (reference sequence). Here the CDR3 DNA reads TGTGCCAGCAGTCATCTTTTTCAGCGCAGGGGCCTTAGCACAGATACGCAGTATTTT. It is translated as CASSHLFQRRGLSTDTQYF.

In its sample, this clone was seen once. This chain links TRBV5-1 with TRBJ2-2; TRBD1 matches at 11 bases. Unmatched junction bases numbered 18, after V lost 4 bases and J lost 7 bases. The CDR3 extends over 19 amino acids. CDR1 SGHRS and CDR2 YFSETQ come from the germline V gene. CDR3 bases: TGCGCCAGCAGCCCAATGTACGGACAGGGGGCCTCAGCGGTCGGGGAGCTGTTTTTT. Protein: CASSPMYGQGASAVGELFF.

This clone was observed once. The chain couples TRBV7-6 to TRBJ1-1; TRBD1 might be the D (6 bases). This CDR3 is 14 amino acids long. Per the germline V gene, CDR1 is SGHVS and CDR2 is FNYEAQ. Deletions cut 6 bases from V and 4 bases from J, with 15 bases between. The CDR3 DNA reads TGTGCCAGCAGGCCCCGGGGGGCGGGCACTGAAGCTTTCTTT. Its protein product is CASRPRGAGTEAFF.

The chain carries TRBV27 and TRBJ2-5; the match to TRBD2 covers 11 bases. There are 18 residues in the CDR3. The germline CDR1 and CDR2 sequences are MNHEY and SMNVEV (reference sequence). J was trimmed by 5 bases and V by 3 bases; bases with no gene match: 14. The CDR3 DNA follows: TGTGCCAGCAGTTTCTCTTTTGGGCTAGCGGGAGGAGTGGAGACCCAGTACTTC. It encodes CASSFSFGLAGGVETQYF.

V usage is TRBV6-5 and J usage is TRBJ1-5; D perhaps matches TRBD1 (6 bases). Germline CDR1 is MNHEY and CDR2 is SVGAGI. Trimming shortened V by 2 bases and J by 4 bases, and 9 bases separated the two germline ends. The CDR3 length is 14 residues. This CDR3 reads CASSYDRNNQPQHF. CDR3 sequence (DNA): TGTGCCAGCAGTTACGACAGGAATAATCAGCCCCAGCATTTT.

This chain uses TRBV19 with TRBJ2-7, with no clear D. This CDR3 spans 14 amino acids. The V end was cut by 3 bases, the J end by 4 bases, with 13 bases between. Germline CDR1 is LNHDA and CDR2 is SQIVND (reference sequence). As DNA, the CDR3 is TGTGCCAGTAGTATCGTGTTTGGAGCTTACGAGCAGTACTTC. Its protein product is CASSIVFGAYEQYF.

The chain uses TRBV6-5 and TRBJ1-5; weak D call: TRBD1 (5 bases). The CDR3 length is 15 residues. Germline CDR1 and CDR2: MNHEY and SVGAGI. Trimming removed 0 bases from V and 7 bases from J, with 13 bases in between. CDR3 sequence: CASSYSGPGDQPQHF. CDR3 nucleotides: TGTGCCAGCAGTTACTCCGGACCGGGGGACCAGCCCCAGCATTTT.

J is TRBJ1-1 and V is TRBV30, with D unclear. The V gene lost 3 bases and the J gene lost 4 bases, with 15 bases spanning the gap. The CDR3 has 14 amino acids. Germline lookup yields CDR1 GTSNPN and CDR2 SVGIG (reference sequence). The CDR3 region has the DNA TGTGCCTGGAGGGAGGCAGAGGTGTTCACTGAAGCTTTCTTT. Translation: CAWREAEVFTEAFF.

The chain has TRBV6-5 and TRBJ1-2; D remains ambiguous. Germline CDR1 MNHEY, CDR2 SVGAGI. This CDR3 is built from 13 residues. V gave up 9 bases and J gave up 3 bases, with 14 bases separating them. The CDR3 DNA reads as TGTGCCAGTAAAGTCCCCGCGGACTATGGCTACACCTTC. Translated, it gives CASKVPADYGYTF.

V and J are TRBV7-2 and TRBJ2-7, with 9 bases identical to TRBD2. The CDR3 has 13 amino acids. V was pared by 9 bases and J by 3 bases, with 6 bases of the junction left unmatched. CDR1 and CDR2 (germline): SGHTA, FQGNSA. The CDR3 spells CASRASGIYEQYF. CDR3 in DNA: TGTGCCAGTCGGGCTAGCGGGATCTACGAGCAGTACTTC.

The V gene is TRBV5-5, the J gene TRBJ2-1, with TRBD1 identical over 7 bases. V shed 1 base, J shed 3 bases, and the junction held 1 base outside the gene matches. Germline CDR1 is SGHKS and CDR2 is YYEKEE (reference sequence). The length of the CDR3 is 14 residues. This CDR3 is CASSLYRGYNEQFF. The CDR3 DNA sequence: TGTGCCAGCAGCTTGTACAGGGGCTACAATGAGCAGTTCTTC.

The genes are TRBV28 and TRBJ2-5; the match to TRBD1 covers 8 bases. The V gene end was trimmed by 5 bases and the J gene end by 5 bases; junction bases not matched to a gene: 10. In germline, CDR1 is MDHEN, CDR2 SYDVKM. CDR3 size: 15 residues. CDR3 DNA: TGTGCCAGCAGTCCGACACCGGACAGGGTTGAGACCCAGTACTTC. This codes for CASSPTPDRVETQYF.

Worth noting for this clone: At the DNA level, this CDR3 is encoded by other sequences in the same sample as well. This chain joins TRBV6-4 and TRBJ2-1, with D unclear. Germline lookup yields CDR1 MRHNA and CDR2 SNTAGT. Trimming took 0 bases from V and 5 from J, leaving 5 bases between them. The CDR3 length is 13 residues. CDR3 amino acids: CASSDSANNEQFF. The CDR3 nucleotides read TGTGCCAGCAGTGACTCAGCTAACAATGAGCAGTTCTTC.

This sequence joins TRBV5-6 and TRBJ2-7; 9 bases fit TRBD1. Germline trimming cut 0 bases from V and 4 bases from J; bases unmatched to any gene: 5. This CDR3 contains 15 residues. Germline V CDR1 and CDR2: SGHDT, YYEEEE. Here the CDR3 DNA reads TGTGCCAGCAGCTTGGGACAGGGGGGGGAGTACGAGCAGTACTTC. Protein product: CASSLGQGGEYEQYF.

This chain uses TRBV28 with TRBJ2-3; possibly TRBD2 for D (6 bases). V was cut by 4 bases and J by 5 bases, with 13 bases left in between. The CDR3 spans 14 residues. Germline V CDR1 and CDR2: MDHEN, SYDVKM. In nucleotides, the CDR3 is TGTGCCAGCAGTTCCGCTGGAGGGATAGATACGCAGTATTTT. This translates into CASSSAGGIDTQYF.

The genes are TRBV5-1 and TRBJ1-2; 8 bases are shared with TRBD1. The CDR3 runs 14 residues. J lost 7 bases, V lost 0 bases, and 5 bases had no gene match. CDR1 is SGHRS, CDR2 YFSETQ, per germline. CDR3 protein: CASSLGQGAGGYTF. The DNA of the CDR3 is TGCGCCAGCAGCTTGGGCCAGGGGGCTGGTGGCTACACCTTC.

The CDR3 loop is CASSSLTGSSYEQYF. In DNA form, the CDR3 reads TGTGCCAGCAGCTCCCTGACAGGGAGCTCCTACGAGCAGTACTTC. V is TRBV7-9 and J is TRBJ2-7; 7 bases fit TRBD1. Germline values: CDR1 SEHNR, CDR2 FQNEAQ (reference sequence). The J segment lost 0 bases and the V segment lost 4 bases, leaving 6 bases of the junction unmatched. The CDR3 sequence is 15 residues long.

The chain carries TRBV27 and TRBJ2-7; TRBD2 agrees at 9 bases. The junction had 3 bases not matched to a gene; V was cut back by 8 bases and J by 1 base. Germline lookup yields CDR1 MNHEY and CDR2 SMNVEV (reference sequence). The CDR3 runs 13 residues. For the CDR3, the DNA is TGTGCCAGCGGCGGGAGGGCTTCCTACGAGCAGTACTTC. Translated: CASGGRASYEQYF.

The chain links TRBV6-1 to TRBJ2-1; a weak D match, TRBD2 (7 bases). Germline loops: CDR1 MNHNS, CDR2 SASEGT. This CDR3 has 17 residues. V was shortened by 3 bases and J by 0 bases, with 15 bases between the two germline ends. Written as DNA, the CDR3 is TGTGCCAGCAGTGAGCAGGGGCGGGGGAGCTCCTACAATGAGCAGTTCTTC. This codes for CASSEQGRGSSYNEQFF.

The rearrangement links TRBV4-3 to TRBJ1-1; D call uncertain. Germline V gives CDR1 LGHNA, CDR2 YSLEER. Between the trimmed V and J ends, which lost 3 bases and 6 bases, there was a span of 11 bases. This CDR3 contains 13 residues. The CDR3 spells CASSQALSAEAFF. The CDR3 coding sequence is TGCGCCAGCAGCCAGGCTCTGAGCGCTGAAGCTTTCTTT.

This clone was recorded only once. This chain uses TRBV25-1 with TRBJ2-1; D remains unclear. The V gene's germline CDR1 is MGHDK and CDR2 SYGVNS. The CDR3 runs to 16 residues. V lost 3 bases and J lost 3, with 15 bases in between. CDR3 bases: TGTGCCAGCAGTGACAAACCGGGTCAGCACTACAATGAGCAGTTCTTC. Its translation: CASSDKPGQHYNEQFF.

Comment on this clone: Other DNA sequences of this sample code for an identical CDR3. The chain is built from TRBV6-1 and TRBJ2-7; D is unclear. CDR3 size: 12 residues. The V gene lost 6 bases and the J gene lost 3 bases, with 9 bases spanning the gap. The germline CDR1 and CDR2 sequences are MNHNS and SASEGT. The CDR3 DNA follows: TGTGCCAGCAGGCAGGCCGGCTACGAGCAGTACTTC. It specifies CASRQAGYEQYF.

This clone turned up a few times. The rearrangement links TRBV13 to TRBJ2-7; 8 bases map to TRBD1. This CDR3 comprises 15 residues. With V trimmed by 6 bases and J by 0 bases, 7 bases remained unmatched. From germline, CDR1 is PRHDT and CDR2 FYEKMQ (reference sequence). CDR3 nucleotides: TGTGCCAGCAGGCTAGGGACAGGCCTCTCCTACGAGCAGTACTTC. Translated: CASRLGTGLSYEQYF.

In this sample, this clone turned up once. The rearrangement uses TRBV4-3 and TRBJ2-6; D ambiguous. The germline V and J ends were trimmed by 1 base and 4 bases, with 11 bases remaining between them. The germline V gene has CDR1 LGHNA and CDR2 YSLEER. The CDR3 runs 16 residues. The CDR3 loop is CASSQGPQRGANVLTF. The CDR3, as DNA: TGCGCCAGCAGCCAAGGCCCACAGAGAGGGGCCAACGTCCTGACTTTC.

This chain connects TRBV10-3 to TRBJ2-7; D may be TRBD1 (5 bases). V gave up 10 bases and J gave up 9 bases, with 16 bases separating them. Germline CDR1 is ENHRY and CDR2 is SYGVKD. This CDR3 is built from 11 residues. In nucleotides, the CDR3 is TGTGCCACTGGAACCGCAGGGTGGCAGTACTTC. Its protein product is CATGTAGWQYF.

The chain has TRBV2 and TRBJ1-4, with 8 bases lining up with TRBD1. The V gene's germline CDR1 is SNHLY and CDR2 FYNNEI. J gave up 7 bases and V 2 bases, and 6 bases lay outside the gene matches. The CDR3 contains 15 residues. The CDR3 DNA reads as TGTGCCAGCAGTGAACTTTCAGGGGGCAGTGAAAAACTGTTTTTT. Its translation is CASSELSGGSEKLFF.

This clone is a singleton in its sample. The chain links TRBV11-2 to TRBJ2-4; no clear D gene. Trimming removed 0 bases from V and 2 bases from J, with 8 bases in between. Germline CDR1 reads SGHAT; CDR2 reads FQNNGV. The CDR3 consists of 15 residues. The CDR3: CASSLERASKNIQYF. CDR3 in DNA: TGTGCCAGCAGCTTAGAGAGAGCTTCCAAAAACATTCAGTACTTC.